The rows below give T cell receptor beta chains drawn from one sample of a study of T cell responses to AZD1222 COVID-19 vaccine. Some clones are missing from TCRdb's copy, which holds only in-frame ones; the method was immunoSEQ multiplex PCR. The profile shows roughly 77,000 clones, roughly nine tenths of them singletons. The sequences come from peripheral blood, collected 28 days after the second AZD1222 dose. The receptors were sampled from an adult who received the AZD1222 COVID-19 vaccine. Both conserved end residues are part of each CDR3. Each record gives: V gene, D gene, J gene, CDR3 DNA, CDR3 protein. D genes are given only for firm matches.

V gene: TRBV4-2; D gene: TRBD1; J gene: TRBJ1-6; CDR3 DNA: TGTGCCAGCAGCCGGACAGGGAAGGAATCACCCCTCCACTTT; CDR3 protein: CASSRTGKESPLHF
V gene: TRBV5-1; D gene: TRBD1; J gene: TRBJ2-7; CDR3 DNA: TGCGCCAGCAGCTTGGGGGACAGGGCCGAGCAGTACTTC; CDR3 protein: CASSLGDRAEQYF
V gene: TRBV19; D gene: -; J gene: TRBJ2-1; CDR3 DNA: TGTGCCAGTAGTATCACCGGGAATGAGCAGTTCTTC; CDR3 protein: CASSITGNEQFF
V gene: TRBV10-1; D gene: -; J gene: TRBJ1-5; CDR3 DNA: TGCGCCAGCAGTGAGTCGGAGGACCTTATCGGGTACAATCAGCCCCAGCATTTT; CDR3 protein: CASSESEDLIGYNQPQHF
V gene: TRBV15; D gene: -; J gene: TRBJ2-2; CDR3 DNA: TGTGCCACCAGCAGAGATCCCTTCACCGGGGAGCTGTTTTTT; CDR3 protein: CATSRDPFTGELFF
V gene: TRBV7-9; D gene: TRBD2; J gene: TRBJ2-1; CDR3 DNA: TGTGCCAGCAGCGGGGGACTAGCGGGAGGGTTTAATGAGCAGTTCTTC; CDR3 protein: CASSGGLAGGFNEQFF
V gene: TRBV11-2; D gene: -; J gene: TRBJ1-4; CDR3 DNA: TGTGCCAGCAGCTTAGATGGAGCACCAAATGAAAAACTGTTTTTT; CDR3 protein: CASSLDGAPNEKLFF
V gene: TRBV11-2; D gene: -; J gene: TRBJ1-5; CDR3 DNA: TGTGCCAGCAGCTTAGATCCGTATCTGAGTCAGCCCCAGCATTTT; CDR3 protein: CASSLDPYLSQPQHF
V gene: TRBV19; D gene: TRBD1; J gene: TRBJ1-5; CDR3 DNA: TGTGCCAGTAGCCCTGACAGGGGACCGCCCCAGCATTTT; CDR3 protein: CASSPDRGPPQHF
V gene: TRBV20-1; D gene: -; J gene: TRBJ1-1; CDR3 DNA: TGCAGTGCTAGTCCGGGTCAGTTCACTGAAGCTTTCTTT; CDR3 protein: CSASPGQFTEAFF
V gene: TRBV20-1; D gene: TRBD2; J gene: TRBJ2-3; CDR3 DNA: TGCAGTGCTAGTAGCGGGAGGGCCGCAGATACGCAGTATTTT; CDR3 protein: CSASSGRAADTQYF
V gene: TRBV12-3/TRBV12-4; D gene: -; J gene: TRBJ2-1; CDR3 DNA: TGTGCCAGCAGTCCGCCGGGGAACAATGAGCAGTTCTTC; CDR3 protein: CASSPPGNNEQFF
V gene: TRBV7-2; D gene: TRBD1; J gene: TRBJ1-1; CDR3 DNA: TGTGCCAGCAGCGTCCGACAGGGGGCCACTGAAGCTTTCTTT; CDR3 protein: CASSVRQGATEAFF
V gene: TRBV2; D gene: -; J gene: TRBJ1-4; CDR3 DNA: TGTGCCGTCTCGGTTGCAACTAATGAAAAACTGTTTTTT; CDR3 protein: CAVSVATNEKLFF
V gene: TRBV7-9; D gene: -; J gene: TRBJ2-1; CDR3 DNA: TGTGCCAGCAGCTCTGAGCGACGCTCCTACAATGAGCAGTTCTTC; CDR3 protein: CASSSERRSYNEQFF
V gene: TRBV3-1/TRBV3-2; D gene: -; J gene: TRBJ1-2; CDR3 DNA: TGTGCCAGCAGCCGTCACTCTTATGGCTACACCTTC; CDR3 protein: CASSRHSYGYTF